Here is one T cell receptor (beta chain) with its context. Profiled with immunoSEQ multiplex PCR; TCRdb holds only in-frame clones, not every one. The sample holds about 84,000 clones; roughly 72% are singletons and the top ten take roughly 7.3%. The sample comes from a study of blood T cell repertoires in COVID-19. This TCR was recovered from a man between 65 and 80 years old with acute or convalescent COVID-19. Sequencing was carried out using peripheral blood.

The CDR3 nucleotides are TGTGCCAGCAGCAAAACAGGGGATATTAACTATGGCTACACCTTC. This encodes CASSKTGDINYGYTF. The chain employs TRBV5-6 and TRBJ1-2, with 7 bases aligning to TRBD1. Germline CDR1 is SGHDT and CDR2 is YYEEEE. The length of the CDR3 is 15 residues. V shed 4 bases, J shed 1 base, and the junction held 7 bases outside the gene matches.